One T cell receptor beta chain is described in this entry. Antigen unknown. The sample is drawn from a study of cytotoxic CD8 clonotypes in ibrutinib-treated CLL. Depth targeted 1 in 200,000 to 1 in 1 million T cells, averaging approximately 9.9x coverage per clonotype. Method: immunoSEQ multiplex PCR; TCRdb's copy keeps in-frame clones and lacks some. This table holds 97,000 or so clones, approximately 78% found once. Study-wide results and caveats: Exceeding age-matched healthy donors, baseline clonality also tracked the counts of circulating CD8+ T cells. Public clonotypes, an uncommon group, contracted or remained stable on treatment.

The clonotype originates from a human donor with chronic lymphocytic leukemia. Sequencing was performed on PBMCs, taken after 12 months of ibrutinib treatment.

The CDR3 nucleotides are TGTGCCAGCAGCTTGGGAGGTGCGTGGGGACAGGGCAACAATGAGCAGTTCTTC. Translating it yields CASSLGGAWGQGNNEQFF. The V call is TRBV5-4, the J call TRBJ2-1, with 9 bases matching TRBD1. The CDR3 loop spans 18 amino acids. The V gene end was trimmed by 0 bases and the J gene end by 5 bases; junction bases not matched to a gene: 12. The V gene's germline CDR1 is SGHNT and CDR2 YYREEE (reference sequence).